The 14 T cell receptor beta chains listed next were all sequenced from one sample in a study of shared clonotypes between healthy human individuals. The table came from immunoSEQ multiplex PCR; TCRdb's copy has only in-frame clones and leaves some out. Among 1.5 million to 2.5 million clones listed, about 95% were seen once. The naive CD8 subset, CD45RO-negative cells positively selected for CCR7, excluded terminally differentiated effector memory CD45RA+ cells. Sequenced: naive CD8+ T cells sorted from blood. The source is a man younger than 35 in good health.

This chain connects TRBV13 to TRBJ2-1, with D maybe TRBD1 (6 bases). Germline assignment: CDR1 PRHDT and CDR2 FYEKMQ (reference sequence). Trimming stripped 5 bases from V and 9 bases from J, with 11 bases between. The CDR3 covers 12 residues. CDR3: CASSREGVEQFF. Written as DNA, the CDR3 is TGTGCCAGCAGCCGCGAGGGGGTTGAGCAGTTCTTC.

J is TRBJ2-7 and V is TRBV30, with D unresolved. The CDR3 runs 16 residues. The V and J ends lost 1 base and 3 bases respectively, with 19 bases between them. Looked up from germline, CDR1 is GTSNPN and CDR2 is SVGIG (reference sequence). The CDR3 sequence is CAWSDLRHGADYEQYF. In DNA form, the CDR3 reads TGTGCCTGGAGTGACCTGCGCCACGGAGCAGACTACGAGCAGTACTTC.

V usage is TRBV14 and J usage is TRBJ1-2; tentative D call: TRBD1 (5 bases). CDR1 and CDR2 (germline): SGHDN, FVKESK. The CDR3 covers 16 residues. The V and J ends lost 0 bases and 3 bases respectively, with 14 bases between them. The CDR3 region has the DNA TGTGCCAGCAGCCAAGATTTCGGGGGTTGGGACTATGGCTACACCTTC. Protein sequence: CASSQDFGGWDYGYTF. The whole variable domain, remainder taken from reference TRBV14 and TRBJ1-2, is EAGVTQFPSHSVIEKGQTVTLRCDPISGHDNLYWYRRVMGKEIKFLLHFVKESKQDESGMPNNRFLAERTGGTYSTLKVQPAELEDSGVYFCASSQDFGGWDYGYTFGSGTRLTVV.

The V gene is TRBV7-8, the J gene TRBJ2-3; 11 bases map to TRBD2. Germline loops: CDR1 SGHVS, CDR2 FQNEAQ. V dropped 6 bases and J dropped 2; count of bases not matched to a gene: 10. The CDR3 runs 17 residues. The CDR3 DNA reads TGTGCCAGCAGTTCCTCCCTAGCGGGGGGCGTCACAGATACGCAGTATTTT. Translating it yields CASSSSLAGGVTDTQYF.

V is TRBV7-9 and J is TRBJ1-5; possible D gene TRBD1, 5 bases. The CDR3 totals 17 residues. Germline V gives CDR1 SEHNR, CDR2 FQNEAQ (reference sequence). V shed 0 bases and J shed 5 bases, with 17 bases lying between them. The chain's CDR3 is CASSLALGTGLDQPQHF. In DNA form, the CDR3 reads TGTGCCAGCAGCTTAGCGCTGGGCACAGGTCTGGATCAGCCCCAGCATTTT.

In DNA form, the CDR3 reads TGCGCCAGCAGCCAAGAGAGGACCTCTGGAAACACCATATATTTT. Its protein is CASSQERTSGNTIYF. The chain links TRBV4-1 to TRBJ1-3; unclear D gene. V was cut by 0 bases and J by 0 bases, with 6 bases left in between. The germline gives CDR1 MGHRA, CDR2 YSYEKL. The CDR3 covers 15 residues.

CDR3 coding DNA: TGTGCCAGCGCTTACTGGGGTGGGACGTACGAGCAGTACTTC. This gives the protein CASAYWGGTYEQYF. The rearrangement uses TRBV11-2 and TRBJ2-7, with D perhaps being TRBD1 or TRBD2 (5 bases each). This CDR3 spans 14 amino acids. Germline lookup yields CDR1 SGHAT and CDR2 FQNNGV. V dropped 8 bases and J dropped 4 bases, with 18 bases sitting between them. Full variable domain (remainder filled in from reference TRBV11-2 and TRBJ2-7): EAGVAQSPRYKIIEKRQSVAFWCNPISGHATLYWYQQILGQGPKLLIQFQNNGVVDDSQLPKDRFSAERLKGVDSTLKIQPAKLEDSAVYLCASAYWGGTYEQYFGPGTRLTVT.

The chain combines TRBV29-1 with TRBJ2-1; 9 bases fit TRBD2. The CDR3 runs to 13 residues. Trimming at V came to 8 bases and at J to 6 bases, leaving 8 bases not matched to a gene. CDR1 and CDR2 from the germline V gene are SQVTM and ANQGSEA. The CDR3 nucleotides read TGCAGCTTCGGGACTAGCCTTTTCAATGAGCAGTTCTTC. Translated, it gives CSFGTSLFNEQFF.

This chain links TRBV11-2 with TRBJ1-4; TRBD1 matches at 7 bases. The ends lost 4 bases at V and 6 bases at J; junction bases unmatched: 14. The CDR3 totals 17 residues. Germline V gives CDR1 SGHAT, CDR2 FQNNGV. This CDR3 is CASSSSDTGDGDEKLFF. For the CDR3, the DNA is TGTGCCAGCAGCTCAAGCGACACAGGGGATGGGGATGAAAAACTGTTTTTT.

The DNA of the CDR3 is TGTGCCAGCAAAAGAGAAATCACGGAGACCCAGTACTTC. It yields the protein CASKREITETQYF. V usage is TRBV28 and J usage is TRBJ2-5; D unclear. The CDR3 has 13 amino acids. Germline CDR1 MDHEN, CDR2 SYDVKM. V lost 7 bases to trimming and J lost 5 bases, with 14 bases between them.

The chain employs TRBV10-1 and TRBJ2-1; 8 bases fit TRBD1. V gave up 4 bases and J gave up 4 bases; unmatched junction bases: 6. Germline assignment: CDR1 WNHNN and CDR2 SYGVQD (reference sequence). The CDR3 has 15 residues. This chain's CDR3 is CASSGDRFPYNEQFF. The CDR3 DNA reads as TGCGCCAGCAGTGGGGACAGGTTTCCTTACAATGAGCAGTTCTTC.

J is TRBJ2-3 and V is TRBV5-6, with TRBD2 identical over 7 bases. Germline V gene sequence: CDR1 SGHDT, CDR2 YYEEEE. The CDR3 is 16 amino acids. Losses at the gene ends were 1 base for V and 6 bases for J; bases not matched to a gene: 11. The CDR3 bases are TGTGCCAGCAGCTTGTCACGGGAGGCCCCCCTGGATACGCAGTATTTT. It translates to CASSLSREAPLDTQYF.

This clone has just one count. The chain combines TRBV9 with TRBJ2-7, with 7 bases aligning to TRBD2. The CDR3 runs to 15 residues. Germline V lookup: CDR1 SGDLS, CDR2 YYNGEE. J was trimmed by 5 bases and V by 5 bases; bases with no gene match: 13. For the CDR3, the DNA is TGTGCCAGCAGTATTTCGTGGGAGGGCCTTAACGAGCAGTACTTC. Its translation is CASSISWEGLNEQYF. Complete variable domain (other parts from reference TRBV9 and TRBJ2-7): DSGVTQTPKHLITATGQRVTLRCSPRSGDLSVYWYQQSLDQGLQFLIQYYNGEERAKGNILERFSAQQFPDLHSELNLSSLELGDSALYFCASSISWEGLNEQYFGPGTRLTVT.

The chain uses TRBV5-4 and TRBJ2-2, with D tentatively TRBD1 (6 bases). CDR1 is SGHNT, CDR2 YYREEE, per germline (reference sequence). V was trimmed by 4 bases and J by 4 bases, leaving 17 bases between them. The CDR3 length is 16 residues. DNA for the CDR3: TGTGCCAGCAGCCCCGGACAGACGACGAGCACCGGGGAGCTGTTTTTT. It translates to CASSPGQTTSTGELFF.